The 6 T cell receptor beta chains below all came from one sample that was sequenced in a study of blood T cell repertoires in COVID-19. The data were produced by immunoSEQ multiplex PCR, yet TCRdb's version contains in-frame clones alone and is incomplete. The data show 200,000 or so clones, with about four fifths seen just once and roughly 1.3% held by the top ten. The sequencing sample was made of PBMCs or T cells enriched from blood (not recorded which). These receptors originate from a woman between 35 and 50 years old with acute COVID-19.

V and J are TRBV14 and TRBJ2-1; D is undetermined. The CDR3 has 12 residues. CDR1 SGHDN and CDR2 FVKESK come from the germline V gene. V dropped 0 bases and J dropped 14 bases, with 11 bases sitting between them. As DNA, the CDR3 is TGTGCCAGCAGCCAAGATCGACTTGAAGAGTTCTTC. Residues: CASSQDRLEEFF. Full variable domain (rest looked up from reference TRBV14 and TRBJ2-1): EAGVTQFPSHSVIEKGQTVTLRCDPISGHDNLYWYRRVMGKEIKFLLHFVKESKQDESGMPNNRFLAERTGGTYSTLKVQPAELEDSGVYFCASSQDRLEEFFGPGTRLTVL.

V usage is TRBV3-1 (or the pseudogene TRBV3-2) and J usage is TRBJ2-1; D remains ambiguous. Germline V gene lookup returns CDR1 LGHDT and CDR2 YNNKEL (reference sequence). V was cut by 1 base and J by 5 bases, with 6 bases left in between. This CDR3 contains 13 residues. The CDR3, as DNA: TGTGCCAGCAGCCAAGGGAGTCACAATGAGCAGTTCTTC. Its protein product is CASSQGSHNEQFF.

The gene calls are TRBV11-2 and TRBJ2-6; 9 nucleotides agree with TRBD1. V gave up 6 bases and J gave up 4 bases; unmatched junction bases: 7. Per the germline V gene, CDR1 is SGHAT and CDR2 is FQNNGV. This CDR3 is built from 16 residues. The CDR3 nucleotides read TGTGCCAGCAGATCGAACAGGGGGCCCGGGGCCAACGTCCTGACTTTC. This gives the protein CASRSNRGPGANVLTF.

The chain recombines TRBV7-9 with TRBJ1-4, with D maybe TRBD1 (5 bases). Trimming shortened V by 3 bases and J by 8 bases, and 13 bases separated the two germline ends. There are 14 residues in the CDR3. CDR1 is SEHNR and CDR2 is FQNEAQ in the germline V gene (reference sequence). The CDR3 reads CASSFRGEGEKLFF. The CDR3 nucleotides read TGTGCCAGCAGCTTCCGGGGGGAGGGAGAAAAACTGTTTTTT.

J is TRBJ2-2 and V is TRBV19, with 8 positions matching TRBD1. Germline-derived CDR1 and CDR2 are LNHDA and SQIVND (reference sequence). This CDR3 has 16 residues. The V and J ends lost 6 bases and 3 bases, in that order; junction bases with no gene match: 9. CDR3 region: CASRIGQGAHTGELFF. CDR3 nucleotide sequence: TGTGCCAGTAGGATCGGTCAGGGGGCACACACCGGGGAGCTGTTTTTT. Variable domain in full (rest from reference TRBV19 and TRBJ2-2): DGGITQSPKYLFRKEGQNVTLSCEQNLNHDAMYWYRQDPGQGLRLIYYSQIVNDFQKGDIAEGYSVSREKKESFPLTVTSAQKNPTAFYLCASRIGQGAHTGELFFGEGSRLTVL.

The V and J genes are TRBV6-4 and TRBJ1-1; 8 positions agree with TRBD1. Germline CDR1 and CDR2: MRHNA and SNTAGT. Trimming cost V 2 bases and J 3 bases; bases outside gene matches: 11. This CDR3 is 17 amino acids long. CDR3 DNA: TGTGCCAGCAGTGACGTCAGACAGGGGTGGGGGGACACTGAAGCTTTCTTT. This translates into CASSDVRQGWGDTEAFF.